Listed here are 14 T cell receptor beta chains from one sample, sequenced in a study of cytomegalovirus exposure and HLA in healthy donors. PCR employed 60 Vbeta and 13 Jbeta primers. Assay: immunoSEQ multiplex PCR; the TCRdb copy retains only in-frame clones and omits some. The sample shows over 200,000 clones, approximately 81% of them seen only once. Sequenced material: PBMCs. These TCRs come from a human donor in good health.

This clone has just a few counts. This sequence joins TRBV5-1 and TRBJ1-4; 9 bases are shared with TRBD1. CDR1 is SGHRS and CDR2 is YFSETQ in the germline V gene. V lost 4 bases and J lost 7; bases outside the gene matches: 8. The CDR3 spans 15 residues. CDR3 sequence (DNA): TGCGCCAGCAGCGAACCGGGACAGGGTAGTGAAAAACTGTTTTTT. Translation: CASSEPGQGSEKLFF.

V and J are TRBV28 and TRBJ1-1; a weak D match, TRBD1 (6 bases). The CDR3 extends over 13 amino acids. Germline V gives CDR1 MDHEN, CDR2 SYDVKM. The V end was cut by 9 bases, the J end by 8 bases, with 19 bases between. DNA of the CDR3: TGTGCCAGTCAACAGGGCTCAGGGGTAGAAGCTTTCTTT. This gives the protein CASQQGSGVEAFF. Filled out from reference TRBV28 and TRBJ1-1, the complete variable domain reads DVKVTQSSRYLVKRTGEKVFLECVQDMDHENMFWYRQDPGLGLRLIYFSYDVKMKEKGDIPEGYSVSREKKERFSLILESASTNQTSMYLCASQQGSGVEAFFGQGTRLTVV.

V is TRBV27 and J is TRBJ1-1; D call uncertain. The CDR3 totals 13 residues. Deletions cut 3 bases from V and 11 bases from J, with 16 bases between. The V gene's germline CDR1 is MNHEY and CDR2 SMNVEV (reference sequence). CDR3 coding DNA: TGTGCCAGCAGTTTGGAGGGTCTTGGATGGGCTTTCTTT. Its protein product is CASSLEGLGWAFF.

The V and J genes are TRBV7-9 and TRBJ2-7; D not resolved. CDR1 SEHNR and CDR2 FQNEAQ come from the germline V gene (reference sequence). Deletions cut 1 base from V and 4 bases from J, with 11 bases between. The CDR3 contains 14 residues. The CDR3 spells CASSLESAIYEQYF. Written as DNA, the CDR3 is TGTGCCAGCAGCTTAGAGTCTGCTATATACGAGCAGTACTTC. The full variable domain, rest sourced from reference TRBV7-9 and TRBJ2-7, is DTGVSQNPRHKITKRGQNVTFRCDPISEHNRLYWYRQTLGQGPEFLTYFQNEAQLEKSRLLSDRFSAERPKGSFSTLEIQRTEQGDSAMYLCASSLESAIYEQYFGPGTRLTVT.

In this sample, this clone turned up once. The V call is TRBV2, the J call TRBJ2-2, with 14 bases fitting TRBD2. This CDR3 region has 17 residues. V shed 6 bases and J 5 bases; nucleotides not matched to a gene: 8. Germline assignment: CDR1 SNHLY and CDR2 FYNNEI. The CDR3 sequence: CASRTLTSGRGTGELFF. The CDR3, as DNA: TGTGCCAGCAGGACCCTGACTAGCGGGAGGGGGACCGGGGAGCTGTTTTTT.

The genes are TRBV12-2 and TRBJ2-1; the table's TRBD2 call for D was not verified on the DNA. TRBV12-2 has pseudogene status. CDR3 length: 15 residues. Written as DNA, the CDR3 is TGTGCAAGTCGCTTACCCCGGATAGCCAACGTAGAGCAGTTCTTC. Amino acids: CASRLPRIANVEQFF.

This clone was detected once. DNA for the CDR3: TGTGCCAGTAGTGCGGGACAGGGGGCGCCGAAGCGGGGCGAGCAGTACTTC. Its protein product is CASSAGQGAPKRGEQYF. The chain is built from TRBV19 and TRBJ2-7; 12 nucleotides match TRBD1. Germline loops: CDR1 LNHDA, CDR2 SQIVND (reference sequence). The CDR3 extends over 17 amino acids. V shed 5 bases and J 6 bases; nucleotides not matched to a gene: 14.

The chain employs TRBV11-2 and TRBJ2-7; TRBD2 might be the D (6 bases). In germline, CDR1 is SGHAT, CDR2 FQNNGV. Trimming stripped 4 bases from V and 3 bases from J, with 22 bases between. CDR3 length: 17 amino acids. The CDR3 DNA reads TGTGCCAGCAGCTCCCTACGAGGGAGGAGTTTGGTCTACGAGCAGTACTTC. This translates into CASSSLRGRSLVYEQYF.

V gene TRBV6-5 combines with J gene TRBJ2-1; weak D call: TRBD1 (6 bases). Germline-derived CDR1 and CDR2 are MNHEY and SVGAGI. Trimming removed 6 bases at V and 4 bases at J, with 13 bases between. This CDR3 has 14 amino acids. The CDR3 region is CASRKPTGYNEQFF. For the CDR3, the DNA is TGTGCCAGCAGGAAGCCTACAGGGTACAATGAGCAGTTCTTC.

CDR3 sequence (DNA): TGTGCTAGTTCTAGGGCCGGGACCGACAGGAGTATTGGAAACACCATATATTTT. It yields the protein CASSRAGTDRSIGNTIYF. The genes are TRBV12-5 and TRBJ1-3; tentatively, D is TRBD1 (6 bases). The CDR3 consists of 18 residues. CDR1 LGHNT and CDR2 FRNRAP come from the germline V gene. The V gene lost 8 bases and the J gene lost 3 bases, with 26 bases spanning the gap. Using reference TRBV12-5 and TRBJ1-3 for the parts outside the CDR3, the full variable domain is DARVTQTPRHKVTEMGQEVTMRCQPILGHNTVFWYRQTMMQGLELLAYFRNRAPLDDSGMPKDRFSAEMPDATLATLKIQPSEPRDSAVYFCASSRAGTDRSIGNTIYFGEGSWLTVV.

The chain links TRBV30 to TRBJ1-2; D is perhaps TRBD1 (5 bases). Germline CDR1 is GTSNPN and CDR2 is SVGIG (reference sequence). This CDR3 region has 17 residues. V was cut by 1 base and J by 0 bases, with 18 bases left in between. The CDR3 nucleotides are TGTGCCTGGAGTGACCTCCGTTCGGGACTGACTAACTATGGCTACACCTTC. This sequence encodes CAWSDLRSGLTNYGYTF.

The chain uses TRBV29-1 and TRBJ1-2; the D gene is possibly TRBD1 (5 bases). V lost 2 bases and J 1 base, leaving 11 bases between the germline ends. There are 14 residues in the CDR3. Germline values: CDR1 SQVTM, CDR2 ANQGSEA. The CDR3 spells CSVERGLNNYGYTF. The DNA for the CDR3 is TGCAGCGTTGAAAGGGGACTTAATAACTATGGCTACACCTTC.

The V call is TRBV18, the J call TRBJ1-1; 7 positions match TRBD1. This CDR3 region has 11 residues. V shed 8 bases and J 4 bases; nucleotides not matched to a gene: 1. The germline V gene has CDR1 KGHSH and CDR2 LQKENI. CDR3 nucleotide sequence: TGTGCCAGCCACAGGGGCACTGAAGCTTTCTTT. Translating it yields CASHRGTEAFF.

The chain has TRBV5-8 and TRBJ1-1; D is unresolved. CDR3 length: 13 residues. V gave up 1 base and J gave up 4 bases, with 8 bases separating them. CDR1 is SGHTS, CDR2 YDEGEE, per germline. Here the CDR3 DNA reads TGTGCCAGCAGCTTGCAGGTTGTCACTGAAGCTTTCTTT. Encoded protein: CASSLQVVTEAFF.